A single sample gave rise to the 16 T cell receptor beta chains below, sequenced in a study of cytomegalovirus exposure and HLA in healthy donors (dated by TCRdb to about 2017). The library was produced with the immunoSEQ multiplex PCR assay. For the multiplex PCR, a mixture combining 60 forward primers for TCR Vbeta segments and 13 reverse primers for TCR Jbeta segments was used. Held by TCRdb, this immuneACCESS table contains in-frame sequences only and omits some clones. Under half of the omission traces to an unresolved V gene where checked; the cause of the rest is unknown. The sample yields 200,000 to 250,000 clones; more than 60% were counted once. The top ten constitute 15% to 19% of the sample. The sequencing sample was made of PBMCs. The receptor set was obtained from a man aged 35 to 55 in good health and CMV-seronegative.

The V and J genes are TRBV19 and TRBJ2-5; D is perhaps TRBD2 (5 bases). Between the trimmed V and J ends, which lost 4 bases and 5 bases, there was a span of 14 bases. The germline gives CDR1 LNHDA, CDR2 SQIVND (reference sequence). The CDR3 has 14 amino acids. The CDR3 loop is CASSTLSQRETQYF. The CDR3 DNA reads TGTGCCAGTAGTACCCTCTCACAGCGGGAGACCCAGTACTTC.

The gene calls are TRBV9 and TRBJ1-1, with D tentatively TRBD1 (5 bases). The V gene lost 2 bases and the J gene lost 1 base, with 12 bases spanning the gap. The germline V gene encodes CDR1 SGDLS and CDR2 YYNGEE. This CDR3 comprises 15 residues. CDR3 in amino acids: CASSVLQGGNTEAFF. For the CDR3, the DNA is TGTGCCAGCAGCGTCCTGCAGGGTGGGAACACTGAAGCTTTCTTT. The full variable domain, in which reference TRBV9 and TRBJ1-1 provide the parts outside the CDR3, is DSGVTQTPKHLITATGQRVTLRCSPRSGDLSVYWYQQSLDQGLQFLIQYYNGEERAKGNILERFSAQQFPDLHSELNLSSLELGDSALYFCASSVLQGGNTEAFFGQGTRLTVV.

The chain couples TRBV15 to TRBJ1-5, with a weak D call TRBD1 (6 bases). The V end was cut by 2 bases, the J end by 7 bases, with 12 bases between. Per germline, CDR1 LNHNV and CDR2 YYDKDF (reference sequence). This CDR3 has 14 amino acids. As DNA, the CDR3 is TGTGCCACCAGCAGACAGGGGTCCGGGCAGCCCCAGCATTTT. Residues: CATSRQGSGQPQHF.

V gene TRBV28 combines with J gene TRBJ2-7; possibly TRBD1 for D (6 bases). Trimming pared 5 bases from V and 4 bases from J, leaving 15 bases between. This CDR3 spans 14 amino acids. Germline CDR1 reads MDHEN; CDR2 reads SYDVKM. The CDR3 loop reads CASSIQGDLYEQYF. CDR3 coding DNA: TGTGCCAGCAGTATACAGGGAGATCTTTACGAGCAGTACTTC.

This clone showed up just a few times. This chain uses TRBV7-8 with TRBJ2-5; 13 nucleotides line up with TRBD2. The CDR3 contains 17 residues. Germline-derived CDR1 and CDR2 are SGHVS and FQNEAQ. After removal of 4 bases from V and 5 bases from J, the junction contained 10 bases not matched to a gene. The DNA of the CDR3 is TGTGCCAGCAGCTCCGGCGTACTAGCGGGGGGGCTGGAGACCCAGTACTTC. This translates into CASSSGVLAGGLETQYF.

In its sample, this clone was seen a few times. CDR3 protein: CASSPGDYRKNIQYF. For the CDR3, the DNA is TGTGCCAGCAGCCCAGGCGATTACAGAAAAAACATTCAGTACTTC. The rearrangement links TRBV11-1 to TRBJ2-4; D unresolved. V dropped 5 bases and J dropped 4 bases, with 15 bases sitting between them. This CDR3 region has 15 residues. Germline V gives CDR1 SGHAT, CDR2 FQDESV (reference sequence). The whole variable domain, remainder taken from reference TRBV11-1 and TRBJ2-4, is EAEVAQSPRYKITEKSQAVAFWCDPISGHATLYWYRQILGQGPELLVQFQDESVVDDSQLPKDRFSAERLKGVDSTLKIQPAELGDSAMYLCASSPGDYRKNIQYFGAGTRLSVL.

The V and J genes are TRBV7-2 and TRBJ2-5; 7 positions match TRBD2. The V gene's germline CDR1 is SGHTA and CDR2 FQGNSA. This CDR3 contains 15 residues. The ends lost 6 bases at V and 5 bases at J; junction bases unmatched: 12. The CDR3 here is CASSKAGLVGETQYF. The CDR3 nucleotides are TGTGCCAGCAGTAAAGCGGGGCTTGTAGGTGAGACCCAGTACTTC.

The CDR3 spells CASSLSPSGTQYF. CDR3 DNA: TGTGCCAGCAGCTTAAGTCCGTCGGGTACGCAGTATTTT. V usage is TRBV7-2 and J usage is TRBJ2-3; D is ambiguous. The V end lost 2 bases, the J end lost 8 bases, and 11 bases lay between the germline ends. Germline-derived CDR1 and CDR2 are SGHTA and FQGNSA. This CDR3 is built from 13 residues.

This chain uses TRBV7-3 with TRBJ2-3, with 11 bases identical to TRBD1. The trim removed 2 bases at V and 4 bases at J, leaving 2 bases unmatched. This CDR3 spans 15 amino acids. CDR1 SGHTA and CDR2 FQGTGA come from the germline V gene. As DNA, the CDR3 is TGTGCCAGCAGCTTACCGGGACAGGGGGCAGATACGCAGTATTTT. Translation: CASSLPGQGADTQYF. Together with reference TRBV7-3 and TRBJ2-3, the CDR3 gives the full variable domain: GAGVSQTPSNKVTEKGKYVELRCDPISGHTALYWYRQSLGQGPEFLIYFQGTGAADDSGLPNDRFFAVRPEGSVSTLKIQRTERGDSAVYLCASSLPGQGADTQYFGPGTRLTVL.

The J gene is TRBJ2-1, the V gene TRBV29-1; D is perhaps TRBD1 (5 bases). Trimming cost V 5 bases and J 10 bases, with 18 bases left between them. CDR1 and CDR2 (germline): SQVTM, ANQGSEA. CDR3 size: 13 residues. This CDR3 is CSVRILAQGEQFF. CDR3 in DNA: TGCAGCGTTCGTATCTTGGCTCAGGGCGAGCAGTTCTTC.

This clone was observed a single time. This chain uses TRBV6-1 with TRBJ2-1; 8 bases align to TRBD1. Germline V gene lookup returns CDR1 MNHNS and CDR2 SASEGT. The CDR3 length is 13 residues. Germline trimming cut 4 bases from V and 7 bases from J; bases unmatched to any gene: 3. The CDR3 loop reads CASSGTGMNEQFF. CDR3 nucleotide sequence: TGTGCCAGCAGTGGGACAGGGATGAATGAGCAGTTCTTC.

The rearrangement joins TRBV5-4 to TRBJ1-5, with unresolved D. Germline assignment: CDR1 SGHNT and CDR2 YYREEE (reference sequence). Trimming pared 4 bases from V and 7 bases from J, leaving 9 bases between. The CDR3 is 12 residues long. Written as DNA, the CDR3 is TGTGCCAGCAGCAACTACGGGCAGCCCCAGCATTTT. Translation gives CASSNYGQPQHF.

This chain uses TRBV27 with TRBJ2-6; tentative D call: TRBD1 (7 bases). Per the germline V gene, CDR1 is MNHEY and CDR2 is SMNVEV (reference sequence). Between the trimmed V and J ends, which lost 7 bases and 0 bases, there was a span of 13 bases. CDR3 length equals 16 residues. CDR3 protein: CASTRQGGSGANVLTF. The CDR3 nucleotides read TGTGCCAGCACCCGACAGGGAGGCTCTGGGGCCAACGTCCTGACTTTC.

The chain combines TRBV11-3 with TRBJ2-2, with 7 bases that match TRBD2. Germline CDR1 is SGHNT and CDR2 is YENEEA. V trimming: 5 bases; J trimming: 5 bases; junction bases outside the gene matches: 8. This CDR3 is 15 amino acids long. The CDR3 protein is CASSHRGVETGELFF. In nucleotides, the CDR3 is TGTGCCAGCAGCCATCGGGGGGTTGAAACCGGGGAGCTGTTTTTT. Full variable domain (remainder filled in from reference TRBV11-3 and TRBJ2-2): EAGVVQSPRYKIIEKKQPVAFWCNPISGHNTLYWYLQNLGQGPELLIRYENEEAVDDSQLPKDRFSAERLKGVDSTLKIQPAELGDSAVYLCASSHRGVETGELFFGEGSRLTVL.

In its sample, this clone was seen a few times. The genes are TRBV4-1 and TRBJ2-7, with 9 bases that match TRBD1. Germline V CDR1 and CDR2: MGHRA, YSYEKL. J was trimmed by 1 base and V by 5 bases; bases with no gene match: 6. The CDR3 is 15 amino acids. The CDR3 here is CASSEGQGPSYEQYF. CDR3 nucleotides: TGCGCCAGCAGCGAGGGACAGGGACCGTCCTACGAGCAGTACTTC.

The rearrangement links TRBV11-2 to TRBJ1-2; TRBD1 might be the D (5 bases). V lost 1 base to trimming and J lost 3 bases, with 9 bases between them. Germline CDR1 is SGHAT and CDR2 is FQNNGV. CDR3 length equals 14 residues. CDR3 loop: CASSLGQGDYGYTF. The CDR3 DNA follows: TGTGCCAGCAGCTTAGGTCAAGGGGACTATGGCTACACCTTC. Using reference TRBV11-2 and TRBJ1-2 for the parts outside the CDR3, the full variable domain is EAGVAQSPRYKIIEKRQSVAFWCNPISGHATLYWYQQILGQGPKLLIQFQNNGVVDDSQLPKDRFSAERLKGVDSTLKIQPAKLEDSAVYLCASSLGQGDYGYTFGSGTRLTVV.